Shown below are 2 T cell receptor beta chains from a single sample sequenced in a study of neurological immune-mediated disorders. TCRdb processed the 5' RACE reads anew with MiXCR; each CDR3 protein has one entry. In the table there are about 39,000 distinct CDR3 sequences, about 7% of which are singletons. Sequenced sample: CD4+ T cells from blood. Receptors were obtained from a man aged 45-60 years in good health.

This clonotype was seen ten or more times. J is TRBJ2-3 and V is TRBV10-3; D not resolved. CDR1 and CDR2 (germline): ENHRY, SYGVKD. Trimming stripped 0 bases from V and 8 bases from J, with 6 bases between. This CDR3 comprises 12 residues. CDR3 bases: TGTGCCATCAGTGAGTCGGGTGGTACGCAGTATTTT. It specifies CAISESGGTQYF.

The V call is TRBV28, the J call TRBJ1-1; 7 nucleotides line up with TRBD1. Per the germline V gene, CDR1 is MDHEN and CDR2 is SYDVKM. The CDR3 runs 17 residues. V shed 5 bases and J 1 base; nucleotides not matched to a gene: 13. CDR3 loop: CASSPPLGQAQNTEAFF. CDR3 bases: TGTGCCAGCAGTCCACCCCTCGGACAGGCACAGAACACTGAAGCTTTCTTT.